The rows below give T cell receptor beta chains drawn from one sample of a study of shared clonotypes between healthy human individuals. Using immunoSEQ multiplex PCR, the repertoire was profiled, and TCRdb retains in-frame clones only, with some absent. The sample has over a million clones, 65% to 80% seen once; the top ten hold 1.4% to 1.5%. The material sequenced was memory CD4+ T cells sorted from blood. Receptors were obtained from a man aged 18 to 29 in good health. The CDR3 runs from the conserved cysteine through the conserved F or W. Fields, in order: clone size, D gene, J gene, CDR3 length, V gene, CDR3 protein, CDR3 DNA. The D gene is left open where the match is weak. Expanded clones are given a class, and other clones once, few, many or no size at all.

NA NA TRBJ1-5 15 TRBV28 CASSLAGAGNQPQHF TGTGCCAGCAGCCTAGCGGGGGCTGGCAATCAGCCCCAGCATTTT
NA TRBD2 TRBJ2-7 15 TRBV5-5 CASSSSAGGSYEQYF TGTGCCAGCAGCTCTTCAGCGGGAGGCTCCTACGAGCAGTACTTC
NA TRBD1 TRBJ1-6 16 TRBV7-2 CASSSRPGTGNSPLHF TGTGCCAGCAGCTCCCGACCCGGGACAGGGAATTCACCCCTCCACTTT
few NA TRBJ1-4 15 TRBV11-2 CASSLTGFGDEKLFF TGTGCCAGCAGCTTAACAGGGTTTGGGGATGAAAAACTGTTTTTT
NA NA TRBJ2-1 14 TRBV12-5 CASGLGISYNEQFF TGTGCTAGTGGTCTCGGGATTTCCTACAATGAGCAGTTCTTC
NA NA TRBJ2-7 13 TRBV2 CASTGDIREAQYF TGTGCCAGCACGGGGGACATAAGGGAAGCGCAGTACTTC
NA NA TRBJ2-2 15 TRBV10-2 CASRFRDGFTGELFF TGCGCCAGCAGGTTCCGGGACGGGTTTACCGGGGAGCTGTTTTTT
NA NA TRBJ1-2 14 TRBV4-2 CASSQGGSSYGYTF TGTGCCAGCAGCCAAGGAGGATCTTCCTATGGCTACACCTTC
NA NA TRBJ2-5 14 TRBV19 CASSPRGLQETQYF TGTGCCAGTAGTCCCCGGGGACTCCAAGAGACCCAGTACTTC
NA NA TRBJ1-1 15 TRBV18 CASSPSEALNTEAFF TGTGCCAGCTCACCGTCGGAAGCGTTGAACACTGAAGCTTTCTTT
NA NA TRBJ1-1 15 TRBV9 CASSAPGKKNTEAFF TGTGCCAGCAGCGCCCCAGGGAAGAAGAACACTGAAGCTTTCTTT
NA NA TRBJ2-1 17 TRBV10-3 CAISGRGSGTSYNEQFF TGTGCCATCAGTGGAAGGGGGAGCGGGACATCCTACAATGAGCAGTTCTTC
NA TRBD1 TRBJ1-2 16 TRBV28 CASSSQPTGRIGGYTF TGTGCCAGCAGTTCCCAACCGACAGGGAGAATTGGGGGCTACACCTTC
NA NA TRBJ2-7 15 TRBV7-8 CASSLVAGGASGCNF NA
few TRBD2 TRBJ2-2 14 TRBV7-9 CASVRSGATGELFF TGTGCCAGCGTTCGTAGCGGGGCCACCGGGGAGCTGTTTTTT
NA NA TRBJ1-2 15 TRBV5-4 CASSPDPTGTYGYTF TGTGCCAGCAGCCCCGATCCGACAGGCACCTATGGCTACACCTTC
NA TRBD1 TRBJ1-5 16 TRBV28 CAIRQGARTSNQPQHF TGTGCCATCAGACAGGGGGCACGCACGAGCAATCAGCCCCAGCATTTT
NA NA TRBJ1-1 17 TRBV7-5 CARSLPPQTGADTEAFF TGTGCCAGAAGCTTACCTCCGCAGACAGGGGCCGACACTGAAGCTTTCTTT
NA NA TRBJ2-7 13 TRBV5-6 CASSDDTAYEQYF TGTGCCAGCAGTGATGACACCGCCTACGAGCAGTACTTC
NA TRBD2 TRBJ2-1 15 TRBV18 CASSPQLAGSNEQFF TGTGCCAGCTCACCACAGCTAGCGGGGTCCAATGAGCAGTTCTTC
NA NA TRBJ1-5 21 TRBV28 CASRPSKQTIGGYASNQPQHF TGTGCCAGCAGACCGAGTAAGCAGACAATCGGGGGCTACGCTAGCAATCAGCCCCAGCATTTT
NA NA TRBJ2-5 14 TRBV29-1 CSVPRKGEQETQYF TGCAGCGTCCCACGGAAGGGGGAGCAAGAGACCCAGTACTTC
NA TRBD1 TRBJ2-7 15 TRBV9 CASSVGWTGDYEQYF TGTGCCAGCAGCGTAGGCTGGACAGGGGACTACGAGCAGTACTTC
NA TRBD1 TRBJ2-5 15 TRBV11-2 CASSLTGGFGETQYF TGTGCCAGCAGCTTAACAGGGGGGTTCGGAGAGACCCAGTACTTC
NA NA TRBJ2-1 12 TRBV7-3 CASSPNPNEQFF TGTGCCAGCAGCCCCAATCCGAATGAGCAGTTCTTC
NA TRBD1 TRBJ1-2 16 TRBV29-1 CSVSRTGNNNYYGYTF TGCAGCGTGTCAAGGACAGGGAACAACAATTACTATGGCTACACCTTC
NA NA TRBJ2-7 18 TRBV6-1 CASSGPGTPSLPLYEQYF TGTGCCAGCAGTGGGCCCGGGACACCCTCACTTCCCCTCTACGAGCAGTACTTC
NA TRBD2 TRBJ2-5 14 TRBV30 CAWQTSGPLITQYF TGTGCCTGGCAGACTAGCGGACCATTGATAACCCAGTACTTC
NA NA TRBJ2-5 13 TRBV5-3 CARSLGGEETQYF TGTGCCAGAAGCTTGGGAGGGGAAGAGACCCAGTACTTC
NA NA TRBJ2-2 13 TRBV6-1 CASSELRAGELFF TGTGCCAGCAGTGAACTTAGGGCCGGGGAGCTGTTTTTT
NA TRBD2 TRBJ2-2 15 TRBV5-1 CASSLGTSRAGELFF TGCGCCAGCAGCTTGGGGACTAGCCGGGCCGGGGAGCTGTTTTTT
NA NA TRBJ1-3 16 TRBV9 CASSVAYGTSGNTIYF TGTGCCAGCAGCGTAGCTTACGGTACTTCTGGAAACACCATATATTTT
NA TRBD1 TRBJ2-7 13 TRBV4-1 CASSQDRGREQYF TGCGCCAGCAGCCAAGACAGGGGGCGTGAGCAGTACTTC
NA NA TRBJ1-2 16 TRBV4-3 CASSQDRSVANYGYTF TGCGCCAGCAGCCAAGATCGGTCGGTAGCTAACTATGGCTACACCTTC
NA NA TRBJ2-7 14 TRBV4-1 CASSETEIRDEQYF TGCGCCAGCAGCGAGACAGAGATAAGGGACGAGCAGTACTTC
NA NA TRBJ1-6 14 TRBV6-1 CASKRVVGNSPLHF TGTGCCAGCAAGAGGGTGGTGGGGAATTCACCCCTCCACTTT
NA NA TRBJ1-2 14 TRBV6-5 CASSYRGLDYGYTF TGTGCCAGCAGTTACCGGGGATTAGACTATGGCTACACCTTC
many TRBD2 TRBJ2-3 16 TRBV4-2 CASSQSGGGITDTQYF TGTGCCAGCAGCCAAAGCGGGGGTGGAATCACAGATACGCAGTATTTT
NA NA TRBJ1-1 14 TRBV7-8 CASSLQRENTEAFF TGTGCCAGCAGCTTACAACGGGAGAACACTGAAGCTTTCTTT
NA TRBD1 TRBJ1-3 17 TRBV28 CATRTGQNTNSGNTIYF TGTGCCACCCGGACAGGGCAAAACACCAACTCTGGAAACACCATATATTTT
NA NA TRBJ2-7 16 TRBV9 CASSLDTGRSGYEQYF TGTGCCAGCAGCCTAGATACAGGGAGATCGGGTTACGAGCAGTACTTC
NA TRBD2 TRBJ2-3 16 TRBV5-1 CASSLSLAGVGDTQYF TGCGCCAGCAGCTTGTCGCTAGCGGGAGTCGGGGATACGCAGTATTTT
few NA TRBJ2-5 14 TRBV4-3 CASSQAQGQETQYF TGCGCCAGCAGCCAAGCGCAGGGCCAAGAGACCCAGTACTTC
NA NA TRBJ1-1 17 TRBV12-5 CASGFTGTTTMNTEAFF TGTGCTAGTGGTTTCACCGGGACAACTACTATGAACACTGAAGCTTTCTTT
NA NA TRBJ2-5 11 TRBV7-6 CASSSTLTQYF TGTGCCAGCAGCTCGACCCTGACCCAGTACTTC
many NA TRBJ2-1 11 TRBV4-1 CASSHGTEQFF TGCGCCAGCAGCCACGGGACGGAGCAGTTCTTC
NA NA TRBJ1-3 14 TRBV25-1 CATAPQVSGNTIYF TGTGCCACCGCCCCCCAGGTCTCTGGAAACACCATATATTTT
NA NA TRBJ1-2 15 TRBV4-1 CASSQDGQGIYGYTF TGCGCCAGCAGCCAAGACGGGCAGGGGATCTATGGCTACACCTTC
NA TRBD1 TRBJ2-7 14 TRBV6-1 CASRRGQVTDEQYF TGTGCCAGCAGAAGAGGACAGGTTACGGACGAGCAGTACTTC
NA TRBD1 TRBJ1-1 15 TRBV11-3 CASSLGGTANTEAFF TGTGCCAGCAGCTTAGGAGGGACAGCGAACACTGAAGCTTTCTTT
NA NA TRBJ1-1 13 TRBV7-9 CASSLLRHTEAFF TGTGCCAGCAGCCTTCTGAGGCACACTGAAGCTTTCTTT
once TRBD1 TRBJ2-7 16 TRBV7-9 CASSLFRGQGVLEQYF TGTGCCAGCAGCTTATTTCGGGGACAGGGTGTCCTGGAGCAGTACTTC
once NA TRBJ1-6 14 TRBV14 CASSQGPRNSPLHF TGTGCCAGCAGCCAAGGGCCGAGAAATTCACCCCTCCACTTT
few TRBD2 TRBJ2-5 16 TRBV5-6 CASSRAGEGSQETQYF TGTGCCAGCAGCCGTGCGGGGGAGGGGTCCCAAGAGACCCAGTACTTC
NA NA TRBJ2-1 15 TRBV5-1 CASSLDGISYNEQFF TGCGCCAGCAGCTTGGATGGCATCTCCTACAATGAGCAGTTCTTC
NA TRBD1 TRBJ1-6 14 TRBV10-2 CASGDRYFNSPLHF TGCGCCAGCGGGGACAGATACTTTAATTCACCCCTCCACTTT
few TRBD1 TRBJ2-1 16 TRBV5-1 CASSLAGQGGGNEQFF TGCGCCAGCAGCTTGGCGGGACAGGGGGGTGGCAATGAGCAGTTCTTC